Listed here is a single T cell receptor (beta chain). The antigen is not known. The data are from a study of cytomegalovirus exposure and HLA in healthy donors. This CDR3 has 13 amino acids. CDR1 GTSNPN and CDR2 SVGIG come from the germline V gene (reference sequence). Trimming at V came to 2 bases and at J to 4 bases, leaving 4 bases not matched to a gene. Whole-study findings and limits: In vitro experiments confirmed that three CMV-associated chains were specific for CMV antigens.

Repertoires were generated with immunoSEQ multiplex PCR, while TCRdb's copy carries only in-frame clones and drops some. The sample carries 150,000 to 180,000 clones, just over 85% recorded once. J is TRBJ1-2 and V is TRBV30; the match to TRBD1 covers 7 bases. This receptor was identified in a human donor in good health. Sequenced material: PBMCs. For the CDR3, the DNA is TGTGCCTGGAGTATACAGGGGAGCTATGGCTACACCTTC. Translating gives CAWSIQGSYGYTF.